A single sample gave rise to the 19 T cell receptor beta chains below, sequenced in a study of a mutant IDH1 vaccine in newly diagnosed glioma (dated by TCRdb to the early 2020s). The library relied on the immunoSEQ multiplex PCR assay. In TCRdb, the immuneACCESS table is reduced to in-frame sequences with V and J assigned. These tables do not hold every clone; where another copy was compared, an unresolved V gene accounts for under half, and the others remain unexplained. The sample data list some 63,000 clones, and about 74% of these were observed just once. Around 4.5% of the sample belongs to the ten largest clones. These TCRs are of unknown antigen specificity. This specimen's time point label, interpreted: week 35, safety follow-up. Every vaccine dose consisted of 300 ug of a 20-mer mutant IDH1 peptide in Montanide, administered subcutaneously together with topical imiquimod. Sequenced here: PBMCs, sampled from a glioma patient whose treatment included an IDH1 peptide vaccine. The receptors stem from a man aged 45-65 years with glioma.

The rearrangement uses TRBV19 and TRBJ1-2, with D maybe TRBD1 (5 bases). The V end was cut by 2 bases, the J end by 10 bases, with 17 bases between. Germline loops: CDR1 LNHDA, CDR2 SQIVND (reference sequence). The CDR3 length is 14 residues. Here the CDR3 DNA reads TGTGCCAGTAGTATATTCGGGGGTGAGAATGACTACACCTTC. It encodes CASSIFGGENDYTF.

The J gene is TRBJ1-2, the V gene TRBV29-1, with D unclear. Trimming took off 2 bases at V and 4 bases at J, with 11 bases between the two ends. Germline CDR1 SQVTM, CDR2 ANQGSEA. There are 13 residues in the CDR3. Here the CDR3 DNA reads TGCAGCGTTGAATTCGCAGGAGTCTATGGCTACACCTTC. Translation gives CSVEFAGVYGYTF.

CDR3 coding DNA: TGCAGTGCTGGTTCCTACAATGAGCAGTTCTTC. Residues: CSAGSYNEQFF. V gene TRBV20-1 combines with J gene TRBJ2-1; no clear D. The germline V gene encodes CDR1 DFQATT and CDR2 SNEGSKA (reference sequence). Trimming left V 5 bases short and J 1 base short, with 3 bases between. This CDR3 comprises 11 residues.

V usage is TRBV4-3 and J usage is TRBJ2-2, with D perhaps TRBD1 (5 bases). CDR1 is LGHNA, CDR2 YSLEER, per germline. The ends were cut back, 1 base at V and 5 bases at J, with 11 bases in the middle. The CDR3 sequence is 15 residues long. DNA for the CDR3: TGCGCCAGCAGCCAAGCTCAGGGAAGTACCGGGGAGCTGTTTTTT. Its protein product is CASSQAQGSTGELFF.

The CDR3 nucleotides read TGCGCCAGCAGCCAGGGAGGACTAGTCGGAAGATGGGGCAATCAGCCCCAGCATTTT. Protein: CASSQGGLVGRWGNQPQHF. The chain has TRBV4-1 and TRBJ1-5, with D uncertain. Between the trimmed V and J ends, which lost 3 bases and 2 bases, there was a span of 23 bases. The CDR3 is 19 amino acids. Germline loops: CDR1 MGHRA, CDR2 YSYEKL.

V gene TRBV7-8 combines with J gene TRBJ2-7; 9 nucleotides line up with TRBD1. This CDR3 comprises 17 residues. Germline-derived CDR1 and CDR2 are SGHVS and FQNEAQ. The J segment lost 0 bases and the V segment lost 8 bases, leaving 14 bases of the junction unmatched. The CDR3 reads CASLAGTGPTFSYEQYF. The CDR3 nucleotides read TGTGCCAGCCTTGCCGGGACAGGGCCAACTTTCTCCTACGAGCAGTACTTC.

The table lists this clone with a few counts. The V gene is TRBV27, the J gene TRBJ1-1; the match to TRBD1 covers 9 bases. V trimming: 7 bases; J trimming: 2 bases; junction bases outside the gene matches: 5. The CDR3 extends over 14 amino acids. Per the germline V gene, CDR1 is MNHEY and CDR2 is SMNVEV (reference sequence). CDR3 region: CASTPDRGNTEAFF. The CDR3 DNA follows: TGTGCCAGCACACCGGACAGGGGAAACACTGAAGCTTTCTTT.

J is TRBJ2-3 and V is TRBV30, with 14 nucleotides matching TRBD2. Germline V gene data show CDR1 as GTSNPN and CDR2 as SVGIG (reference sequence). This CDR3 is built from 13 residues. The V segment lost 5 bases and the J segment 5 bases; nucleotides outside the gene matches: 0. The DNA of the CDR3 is TGTGCCTGGGGACTAGCGGGGGGAGATACGCAGTATTTT. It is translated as CAWGLAGGDTQYF.

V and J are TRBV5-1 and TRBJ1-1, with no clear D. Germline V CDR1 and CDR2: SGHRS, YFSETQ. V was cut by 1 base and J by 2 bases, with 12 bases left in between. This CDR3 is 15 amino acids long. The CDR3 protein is CASSLRAGRNTEAFF. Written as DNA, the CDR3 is TGCGCCAGCAGCTTGCGAGCTGGGAGAAACACTGAAGCTTTCTTT.

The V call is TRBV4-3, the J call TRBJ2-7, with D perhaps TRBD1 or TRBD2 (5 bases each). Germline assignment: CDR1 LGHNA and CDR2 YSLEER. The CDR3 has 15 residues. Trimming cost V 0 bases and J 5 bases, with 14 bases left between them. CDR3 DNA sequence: TGCGCCAGCAGCCAAGAGGCAGGGACGCGTGACGAGCAGTACTTC. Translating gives CASSQEAGTRDEQYF.

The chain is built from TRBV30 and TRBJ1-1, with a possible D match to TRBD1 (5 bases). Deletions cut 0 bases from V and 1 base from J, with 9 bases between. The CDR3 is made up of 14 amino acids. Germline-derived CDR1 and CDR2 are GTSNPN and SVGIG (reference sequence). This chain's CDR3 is CAWSVRGRNTEAFF. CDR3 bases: TGTGCCTGGAGTGTACGGGGGAGGAACACTGAAGCTTTCTTT.

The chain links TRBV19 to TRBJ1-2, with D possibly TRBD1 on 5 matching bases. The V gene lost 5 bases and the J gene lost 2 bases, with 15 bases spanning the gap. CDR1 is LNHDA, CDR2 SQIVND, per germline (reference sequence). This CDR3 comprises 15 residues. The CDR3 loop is CASSPDPSGNYGYTF. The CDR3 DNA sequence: TGTGCCAGTAGTCCGGACCCCTCAGGGAACTATGGCTACACCTTC.

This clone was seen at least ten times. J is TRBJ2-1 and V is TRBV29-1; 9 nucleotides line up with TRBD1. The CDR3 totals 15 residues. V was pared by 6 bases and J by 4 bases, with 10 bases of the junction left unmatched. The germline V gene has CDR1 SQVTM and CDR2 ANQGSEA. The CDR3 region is CSVDKGTGPYNEQFF. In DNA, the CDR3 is TGCAGCGTCGACAAAGGGACAGGGCCGTACAATGAGCAGTTCTTC.

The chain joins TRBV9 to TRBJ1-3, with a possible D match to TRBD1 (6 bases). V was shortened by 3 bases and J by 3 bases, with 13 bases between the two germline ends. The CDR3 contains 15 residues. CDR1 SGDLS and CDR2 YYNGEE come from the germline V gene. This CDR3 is CASSGPPGDGNTIYF. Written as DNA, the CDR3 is TGTGCCAGCAGCGGACCCCCAGGGGATGGAAACACCATATATTTT.

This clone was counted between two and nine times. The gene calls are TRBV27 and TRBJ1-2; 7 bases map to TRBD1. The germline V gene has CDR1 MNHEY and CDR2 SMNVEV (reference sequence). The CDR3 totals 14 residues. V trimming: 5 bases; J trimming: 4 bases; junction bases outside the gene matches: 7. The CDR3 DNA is TGTGCCAGCAGTCTACAGGGGCCTAGCTATGGCTACACCTTC. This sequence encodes CASSLQGPSYGYTF.

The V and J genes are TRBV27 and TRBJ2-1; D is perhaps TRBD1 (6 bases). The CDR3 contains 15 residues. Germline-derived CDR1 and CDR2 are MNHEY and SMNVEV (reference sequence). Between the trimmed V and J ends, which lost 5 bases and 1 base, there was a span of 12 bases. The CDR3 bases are TGTGCCAGCAGTCTTGGGGGCAGTTCCTACAATGAGCAGTTCTTC. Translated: CASSLGGSSYNEQFF.

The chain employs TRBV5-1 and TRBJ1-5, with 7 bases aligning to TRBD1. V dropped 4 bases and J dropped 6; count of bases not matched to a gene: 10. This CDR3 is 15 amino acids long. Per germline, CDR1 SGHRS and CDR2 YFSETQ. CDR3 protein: CASSTTGQEGQPQHF. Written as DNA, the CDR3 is TGCGCCAGCAGCACGACAGGGCAAGAGGGTCAGCCCCAGCATTTT. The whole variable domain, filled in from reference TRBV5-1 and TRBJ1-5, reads KAGVTQTPRYLIKTRGQQVTLSCSPISGHRSVSWYQQTPGQGLQFLFEYFSETQRNKGNFPGRFSGRQFSNSRSEMNVSTLELGDSALYLCASSTTGQEGQPQHFGDGTRLSIL.

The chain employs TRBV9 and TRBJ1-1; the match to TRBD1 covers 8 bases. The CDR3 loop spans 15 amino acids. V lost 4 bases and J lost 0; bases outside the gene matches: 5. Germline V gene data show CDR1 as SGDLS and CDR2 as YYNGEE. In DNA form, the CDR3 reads TGTGCCAGCAGCCTAGGGGACAGGTTGAACACTGAAGCTTTCTTT. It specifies CASSLGDRLNTEAFF.

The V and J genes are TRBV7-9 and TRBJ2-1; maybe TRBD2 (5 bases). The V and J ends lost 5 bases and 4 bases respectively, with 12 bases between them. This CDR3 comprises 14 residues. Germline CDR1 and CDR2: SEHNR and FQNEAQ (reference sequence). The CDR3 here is CASSPGVGYNEQFF. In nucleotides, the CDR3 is TGTGCCAGCAGCCCCGGGGTGGGATACAATGAGCAGTTCTTC.